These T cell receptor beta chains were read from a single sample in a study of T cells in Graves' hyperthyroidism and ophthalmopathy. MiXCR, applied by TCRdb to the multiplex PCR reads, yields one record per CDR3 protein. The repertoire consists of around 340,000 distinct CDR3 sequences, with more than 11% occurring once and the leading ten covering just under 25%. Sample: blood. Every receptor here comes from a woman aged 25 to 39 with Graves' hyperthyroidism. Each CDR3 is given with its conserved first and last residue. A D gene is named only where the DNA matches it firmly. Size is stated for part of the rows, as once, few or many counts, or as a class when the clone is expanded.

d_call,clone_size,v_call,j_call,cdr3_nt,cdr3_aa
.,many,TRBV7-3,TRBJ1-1,TGTGCCAGCAGCCCTCAATCGGGGGATAACACTGAAGCTTTCTTT,CASSPQSGDNTEAFF
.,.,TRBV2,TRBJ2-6,TGTGCCAGCAGTGAAGCGCTTTTCAGGGCCCTCTCTGGGGCCAACGTCCTGACTTTC,CASSEALFRALSGANVLTF
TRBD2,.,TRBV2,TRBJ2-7,TGTGCCAGCAACGGGGGGTGGAAGGAGACCTACGAGCAGTACTTC,CASNGGWKETYEQYF
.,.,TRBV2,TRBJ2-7,TGTGCCAGCAGTGAAACCAGAGGAGCGTACGAGCAGTACTTC,CASSETRGAYEQYF
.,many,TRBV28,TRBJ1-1,TGTGCCAGCAGTCGATACAGGGTTGGGAATACTGAAGCTTTCTTT,CASSRYRVGNTEAFF
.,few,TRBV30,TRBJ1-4,TGTGCCTGGAGTGTCAGACAGGATAATGAAAAACTGTTTTTT,CAWSVRQDNEKLFF
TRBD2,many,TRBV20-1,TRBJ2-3,TGCAGTGCTAGACTAGCGGGAGAGCTAGATACGCAGTATTTT,CSARLAGELDTQYF
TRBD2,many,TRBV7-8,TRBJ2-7,TGTGCCAGCAGCCCCATAGGGGCGGGAGGATACGAGCAGTACTTC,CASSPIGAGGYEQYF
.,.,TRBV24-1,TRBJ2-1,TGTGCCACCAGTGACCCTGACACCACAAGGTTGTATGAGCAGTTCTTC,CATSDPDTTRLYEQFF
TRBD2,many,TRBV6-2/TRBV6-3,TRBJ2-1,TGTGCCAGCAGTTTTGCGGGAGAAGGGCCAAATGAGCAGTTCTTC,CASSFAGEGPNEQFF
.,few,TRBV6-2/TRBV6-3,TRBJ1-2,TGTGCCAGCAGTGCGCGTAGGTCAGGTCCACTAGGCTATGGCTACACCTTC,CASSARRSGPLGYGYTF
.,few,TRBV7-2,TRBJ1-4,TGTGCCAGCAGCTTTTCAGGCTACACTAATGAAAAACTGTTTTTT,CASSFSGYTNEKLFF
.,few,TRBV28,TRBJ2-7,TGTGCCAGCAGTTTATGGGGGCCGGGTGAGCAGTACTTC,CASSLWGPGEQYF
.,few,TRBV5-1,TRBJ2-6,TGCGCCAGCAGCCCTGACGAGTTGAGGGCCAACGTCCTGACTTTC,CASSPDELRANVLTF
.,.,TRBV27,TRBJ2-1,TGTGCCAGCAGTTTCGGCGGGATGGTAAATGAGCAGTTCTTC,CASSFGGMVNEQFF
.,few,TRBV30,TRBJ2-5,TGTGCCTGGAGCCCTGGGAAGGAGACCCAGTACTTC,CAWSPGKETQYF
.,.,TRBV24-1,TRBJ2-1,TGTGCCACCAGTGATTTGGGATCCTACAATGAGCAGTTCTTC,CATSDLGSYNEQFF
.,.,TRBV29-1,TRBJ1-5,TGCAGCGTTGAATGGGCATCCCCCCCGGGTCAGCCCCAGCATTTT,CSVEWASPPGQPQHF
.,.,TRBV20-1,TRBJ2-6,TGCAGTGCTGACCGGGAACTCTCTGGGGCCAACGTCCTGACTTTC,CSADRELSGANVLTF
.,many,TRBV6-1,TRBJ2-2,TGTGCCAGCAGTACCACCGGGACACCTACCGGGGAGCTGTTTTTT,CASSTTGTPTGELFF
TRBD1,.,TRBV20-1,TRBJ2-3,TGCAGTGCTAGTATGGGACAGAATCAGCCCCAGTATTTT,CSASMGQNQPQYF
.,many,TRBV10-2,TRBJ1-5,TGCGCCAGCAGTGAAAGGGTTACGAATCAGCCCCAGCATTTT,CASSERVTNQPQHF
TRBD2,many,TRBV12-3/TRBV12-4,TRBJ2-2,TGTGCCAGCAGGCCCCCCCGCGGGAGTTACACCGGGGAGCTGTTTTTT,CASRPPRGSYTGELFF
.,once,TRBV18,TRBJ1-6,TGTGCCAGCTCAGAGAATTCACCCCTCCACTTT,CASSENSPLHF
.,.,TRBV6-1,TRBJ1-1,TGTGCCAGCACCGCGGCCCCGAACACTGAAGCTTTCTTT,CASTAAPNTEAFF
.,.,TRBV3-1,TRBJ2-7,TGTGCCAGCAGCCATACCGATTCTTCCTACGAGCAGTACTTC,CASSHTDSSYEQYF
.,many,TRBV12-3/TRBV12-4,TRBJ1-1,TGTGCCAGCAGCGCCGACTACACTGAAGCTTTCTTT,CASSADYTEAFF
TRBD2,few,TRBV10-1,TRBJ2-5,TGCGCCAGCAGTGATGACGGGAGGCAACAGTACTTC,CASSDDGRQQYF
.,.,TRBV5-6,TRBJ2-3,TGTGCCAGCAATTCCCCCGGGGATACGCAGTATTTT,CASNSPGDTQYF
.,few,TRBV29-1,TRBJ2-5,TGCAGCGTTAGGAGGGGGACCCAGTACTTC,CSVRRGTQYF
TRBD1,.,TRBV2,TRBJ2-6,TGTGCCAGCTGGGGGACAGCCCCCTCTGGGGCCAACGTCCTGACTTTC,CASWGTAPSGANVLTF
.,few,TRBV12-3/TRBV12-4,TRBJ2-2,TGTGCCAGCAGTCAGGGAGGAATTAGGCTGTTTTTT,CASSQGGIRLFF
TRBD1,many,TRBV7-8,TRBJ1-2,TGTGCCAGCAGTTTAGTGGGACAGGGGGTCTATGGCTACACCTTC,CASSLVGQGVYGYTF
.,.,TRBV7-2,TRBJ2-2,TGTGCCAGCAGCCACCGTCCCGGGACACATAACACCGGGGAGCTGTTTTTT,CASSHRPGTHNTGELFF
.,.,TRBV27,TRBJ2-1,TGTGCCAGCAGCCGACAGGTATCCTACAATGAGCAGTTCTTC,CASSRQVSYNEQFF
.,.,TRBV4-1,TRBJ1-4,TGCGCCAGCAGCCAAAGGACACACGAAAAACTGTTTTTT,CASSQRTHEKLFF
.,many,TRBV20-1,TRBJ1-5,TGCAGTGCCTTGGACGGGCTCAACCTCAATCAGCCCCAGCATTTT,CSALDGLNLNQPQHF
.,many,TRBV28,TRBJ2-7,TGTGCCAGCACCCACCAGGGACCCAAAGGGTCCTACGAGCAGTACTTC,CASTHQGPKGSYEQYF
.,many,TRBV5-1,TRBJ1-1,TGCGCCAGCAGCCCAGGACCGCTCGGTGAAGCTTTCTTT,CASSPGPLGEAFF
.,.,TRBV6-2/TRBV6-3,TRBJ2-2,TGTGCCAGCAGTCAACCAATTGGGTCCGGGGAGCTGTTTTTT,CASSQPIGSGELFF
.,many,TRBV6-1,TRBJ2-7,TGTGCCAGCAGTGGGACAGCTACCTACGAGCAGTACTTC,CASSGTATYEQYF
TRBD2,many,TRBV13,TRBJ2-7,TGTGCCAGCAGCTCGGGGGGAACCTACGAGCAGTACTTC,CASSSGGTYEQYF
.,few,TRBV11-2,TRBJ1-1,TGTGCCAGCAGCTTATGGTGGGGTTCTGAAGCTTTCTTT,CASSLWWGSEAFF
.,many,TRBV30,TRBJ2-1,TGTGCCTGGGATACGGGGTCTTACAATGAGCAGTTCTTC,CAWDTGSYNEQFF
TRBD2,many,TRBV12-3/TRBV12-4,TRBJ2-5,TGTGCCAGCAGTGACACCGGGACTAGCGGGAGTGGCGGGACCCAGTACTTC,CASSDTGTSGSGGTQYF
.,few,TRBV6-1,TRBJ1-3,TGTGCCAGCGGAACTGGAAACACCATATATTTT,CASGTGNTIYF
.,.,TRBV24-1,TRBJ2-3,TGTGCCACCAGTGTACGTAGCGGAGTAGTAACAGATACGCAGTATTTT,CATSVRSGVVTDTQYF
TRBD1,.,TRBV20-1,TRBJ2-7,TGCAGTGCTAGGGGACAGGCTTACGAGCAGTACTTC,CSARGQAYEQYF
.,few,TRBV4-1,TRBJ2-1,TGCGCCAGCAGCCCCGGTCGGGGCAATGAGCAGTTCTTC,CASSPGRGNEQFF
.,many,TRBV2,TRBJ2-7,TGTGCCAGCAGTAAGACAGCCTCCTACGAGCAGTACTTC,CASSKTASYEQYF
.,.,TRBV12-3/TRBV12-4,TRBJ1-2,TGTGCCAGCAGTTTGGGTCGGATAGGCTACACCTTC,CASSLGRIGYTF
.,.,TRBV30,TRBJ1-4,TGTGCCTGGAGTAGACCTCCCAGAGAAAAACTGTTTTTT,CAWSRPPREKLFF